A selection of T cell receptor beta chains follows, all from one sample in a study of OX40 agonist ivuxolimab in advanced cancers. Here immunoSEQ multiplex PCR was the method, and the copy in TCRdb shows in-frame clones only, minus some. The sample has roughly 7,000 clones; 69% are singletons. Sequenced material: CD4+ or CD8+ T cells sorted from blood, taken in a trial of the OX40 agonist ivuxolimab. The source of these receptors is an adult with an advanced solid tumor such as melanoma, head and neck, liver or kidney cancer. The CDR3 runs from the conserved cysteine through the conserved F or W. The D gene is left open where the match is weak. Size is omitted from some rows. Given values are once, few, many or a class for expanded clones.

j_call clone_size v_call d_call cdr3_aa cdr3_nt
TRBJ1-5 medium-sized TRBV28 TRBD1 CASRVLAGGNQPQHF TGTGCCAGCAGGGTCCTCGCAGGGGGTAATCAGCCCCAGCATTTT
TRBJ1-4 - TRBV28 TRBD1 CASSSRTGGVDEKLFF TGTGCCAGCAGTTCCCGTACAGGGGGGGTTGATGAAAAACTGTTTTTT
TRBJ2-1 - TRBV6-6 TRBD1 CASSPATGAEQFF TGTGCCAGCAGTCCCGCGACAGGGGCCGAGCAGTTCTTC
TRBJ2-7 - TRBV7-2 TRBD2 CASSLVAGGQIYEQYF TGTGCCAGCAGCTTAGTAGCGGGAGGGCAGATCTACGAGCAGTACTTC
TRBJ1-6 medium-sized TRBV6-6 - CASSSGLEGSPLHF TGTGCCAGCAGTTCCGGCCTAGAGGGTTCACCCCTCCACTTT
TRBJ2-2 - TRBV6-4 - CASSGGDTGELFF TGTGCCAGCAGTGGGGGGGACACCGGGGAGCTGTTTTTT
TRBJ2-1 - TRBV9 TRBD2 CASRAGAGDFEQFF TGTGCCAGCAGGGCAGGAGCGGGAGATTTTGAGCAGTTCTTC
TRBJ2-7 - TRBV29-1 - CSVEAGVSSYEQYF TGCAGCGTTGAAGCGGGTGTGAGCTCCTACGAGCAGTACTTC
TRBJ1-4 - TRBV5-5 - CASSPWTEPKLFF TGTGCCAGCAGCCCCTGGACGGAGCCAAAACTGTTTTTT
TRBJ1-4 - TRBV7-2 - CASSLRIGAANEKLFF TGTGCCAGCAGCTTACGTATCGGGGCTGCTAATGAAAAACTGTTTTTT
TRBJ2-1 - TRBV5-6 - CASSSGNRREQFF TGTGCCAGCAGCTCGGGGAACCGCCGGGAGCAGTTCTTC
TRBJ2-1 - TRBV9 - CASSAGTDFSGGGANEQFF TGTGCCAGCAGCGCCGGGACGGACTTTAGCGGAGGGGGGGCCAATGAGCAGTTCTTC
TRBJ2-7 - TRBV7-9 TRBD2 CASSDGASGRGYEQYF TGTGCCAGCAGCGACGGGGCTAGCGGGAGAGGTTACGAGCAGTACTTC
TRBJ2-1 - TRBV7-3 - CASSWVPGSYNEQFF TGTGCCAGCAGCTGGGTCCCTGGGTCCTACAATGAGCAGTTCTTC
TRBJ1-1 - TRBV9 - CASSGARNTEAFF TGTGCCAGCAGCGGCGCTCGGAACACTGAAGCTTTCTTT
TRBJ2-3 - TRBV6-6 - CASSWGGGTDTQYF TGTGCCAGCAGTTGGGGTGGGGGCACAGATACGCAGTATTTT
TRBJ1-4 - TRBV5-4 - CASSPWMGQNEKLFF TGTGCCAGCAGCCCCTGGATGGGTCAAAATGAAAAACTGTTTTTT
TRBJ2-7 - TRBV30 TRBD1 CAWSFGTGGDEQYF TGTGCCTGGAGTTTCGGGACAGGGGGCGACGAGCAGTACTTC
TRBJ1-5 medium-sized TRBV28 TRBD1 CASSFQGGHQPQHF TGTGCCAGCAGTTTTCAGGGGGGCCATCAGCCCCAGCATTTT
TRBJ2-2 - TRBV4-2 - CASSPRGRDDTGELFF TGTGCCAGCAGCCCCCGGGGACGGGATGACACCGGGGAGCTGTTTTTT
TRBJ2-1 once TRBV30 - CAWSVVEVGEQFF TGTGCCTGGAGTGTGGTGGAGGTCGGTGAGCAGTTCTTC
TRBJ2-7 - TRBV5-6 - CASSLGQSKEQYF TGTGCCAGCAGCTTGGGACAGTCGAAAGAGCAGTACTTC
TRBJ2-2 - TRBV6-1 - CASSAGLDTGELFF TGTGCCAGCAGTGCGGGACTCGACACCGGGGAGCTGTTTTTT
TRBJ2-7 few TRBV5-5 TRBD1 CASSLRDRVAEQYF TGTGCCAGCAGCCTCCGGGACAGGGTGGCCGAGCAGTACTTC